Listed below are T cell receptor beta chains from one sample, sequenced in a study of shared clonotypes between healthy human individuals. Generated by immunoSEQ multiplex PCR, the TCRdb table keeps only in-frame clones and is missing some. The sample holds around 450,000 clones; around 75% are singletons and the top ten take about 13%. The sequencing input was PBMCs. The receptors originated from a woman in her forties in good health. Some clones in this sample may be carry-over from other donors' samples. Both conserved end residues are part of each CDR3. A D gene is named only where the DNA matches it firmly.

>16|TRBV11-2|TRBJ1-4|TRBD1
CASSLVSGQGREKLFF
>15|TRBV6-6|TRBJ2-7|-
CASSILARDPYEQYF
>10|TRBV20-1|TRBJ2-7|-
CSDLGYGQYF
>18|TRBV5-1|TRBJ1-3|-
CASSLGSNRGGSGNTIYF
>15|TRBV15|TRBJ2-5|-
CATSREGRPRETQYF
>15|TRBV4-3|TRBJ1-2|-
CASSQTVLGSYGYTF
>18|TRBV4-2|TRBJ2-2|-
CASSQDWERTAGSGELFF
>13|TRBV6-6|TRBJ2-1|-
CASSYGGGNEQFF
>14|TRBV11-3|TRBJ2-1|TRBD1
CASSSLGTANEQFF
>14|TRBV7-6|TRBJ2-7|-
CASSATDGSYEQYF
>14|TRBV9|TRBJ1-3|-
CASSGTEFGNTIYF
>15|TRBV18|TRBJ1-2|-
CASSPPRGPTDGYTF
>16|TRBV27|TRBJ2-7|-
CASRNLNRVFTYEQYF
>14|TRBV5-1|TRBJ2-5|-
CASSPVGGQETQYF
>14|TRBV9|TRBJ1-4|-
CASSVAGVNEKLFF
>17|TRBV5-1|TRBJ2-2|-
CASSFAQGPEGTGELFF
>15|TRBV7-3|TRBJ2-3|TRBD2
CASSSQAGDADTQYF
>15|TRBV10-1|TRBJ2-2|TRBD2
CASRHLAGITGELFF
>16|TRBV19|TRBJ2-2|-
CASSISSGMNTGELFF
>13|TRBV7-9|TRBJ1-5|-
CASSLELGQPQHF
>15|TRBV9|TRBJ2-5|TRBD2
CASSVVGLAEETQYF
>14|TRBV27|TRBJ1-2|-
CASSLSRGTYGYTF
>14|TRBV6-6|TRBJ1-2|TRBD1
CASSPGDSNYGYTF
>12|TRBV18|TRBJ1-1|TRBD1
CASSRDRGEAFF